These T cell receptor beta chains were read from a single sample in a study of CD8+ T cells in alopecia areata. The protocol was immunoSEQ multiplex PCR, while the TCRdb copy is restricted to in-frame clones and leaves out a portion. The sample consists of approximately 210,000 clones, 40% to 55% of them appearing once. The sequencing used CD4+ T cells sorted from blood, collected at approximately week 36, from a patient treated with tofacitinib. All receptors come from a human donor with alopecia areata. Both conserved end residues are part of each CDR3. A D gene is named only where the DNA matches it firmly. Clone size, where shown, is once, few, many, or a class for clones that have expanded.

V gene	D gene	J gene	clone size	CDR3 protein	CDR3 DNA
TRBV4-1	NA	TRBJ2-7	NA	CASSQDRQGSSYEQYF	TGCGCCAGCAGCCAAGATAGGCAGGGGAGCTCCTACGAGCAGTACTTC
TRBV2	TRBD1	TRBJ2-7	NA	CASTDRDSGEQYF	TGTGCCAGCACTGACCGGGACAGTGGGGAGCAGTACTTC
TRBV11-3	TRBD1	TRBJ2-6	few	CASSLGTGYSGANVLTF	TGTGCCAGCAGCCTCGGGACAGGGTACTCTGGGGCCAACGTCCTGACTTTC
TRBV5-4	TRBD1	TRBJ2-1	NA	CASSRTGWGNNEQFF	TGTGCCAGCAGCCGGACAGGGTGGGGGAACAATGAGCAGTTCTTC
TRBV5-4	TRBD1	TRBJ2-7	few	CASRPTGSSYEQYF	TGTGCCAGCAGGCCGACAGGGTCTTCCTACGAGCAGTACTTC
TRBV30	TRBD2	TRBJ2-1	few	CASNWGLAGEEQFF	TGTGCCAGCAACTGGGGACTAGCGGGAGAGGAGCAGTTCTTC
TRBV29-1	NA	TRBJ1-2	few	CSVSPSYGYTF	TGCAGCGTTTCTCCGTCCTATGGCTACACCTTC
TRBV30	NA	TRBJ1-5	few	CAWSARGGSPQHF	TGTGCCTGGAGTGCTCGAGGGGGATCGCCCCAGCATTTT
TRBV7-9	NA	TRBJ1-5	once	CASSSRDGIGPQHF	TGTGCCAGCAGCTCCCGGGACGGAATCGGGCCCCAGCATTTT
TRBV30	TRBD1	TRBJ1-3	once	CAWSGGQPWSGNTIYF	TGTGCCTGGAGTGGGGGACAGCCCTGGTCTGGAAACACCATATATTTT
TRBV9	TRBD2	TRBJ2-7	NA	CASSPRGDRGGYEQYF	TGTGCCAGCAGCCCCCGGGGGGACCGGGGTGGTTACGAGCAGTACTTC
TRBV6-5	TRBD1	TRBJ2-7	many	CASSRDRGRNEQYF	TGTGCCAGCAGTCGGGACAGGGGGCGGAACGAGCAGTACTTC
TRBV30	NA	TRBJ2-5	NA	CAWSTPWEMIQTQYF	TGTGCCTGGAGTACCCCTTGGGAGATGATCCAGACCCAGTACTTC
TRBV7-8	NA	TRBJ2-3	NA	CASSLVGGMEATDTQYF	TGTGCCAGCAGCTTAGTAGGGGGAATGGAGGCCACAGATACGCAGTATTTT
TRBV5-1	NA	TRBJ2-2	many	CASRPGFTGELFF	TGCGCCAGCAGACCAGGGTTCACCGGGGAGCTGTTTTTT
TRBV7-2	NA	TRBJ2-3	NA	CASSTSTETDTQYF	TGTGCCAGCAGCACCTCGACCGAAACAGATACGCAGTATTTT
TRBV5-1	NA	TRBJ2-5	few	CASSLTGGQRETQYF	TGCGCCAGCAGCTTAACCGGGGGCCAGAGGGAGACCCAGTACTTC
TRBV7-6	NA	TRBJ1-2	NA	CASSLRPQAYGYTF	TGTGCCAGCAGCTTACGCCCCCAGGCCTATGGCTACACCTTC
TRBV2	NA	TRBJ1-1	few	CASSINPGHRNTEAFF	TGTGCCAGCAGCATTAATCCGGGACACCGGAACACTGAAGCTTTCTTT
TRBV28	TRBD1	TRBJ2-7	NA	CASSERGQEQYF	TGTGCCAGCAGTGAAAGGGGGCAAGAGCAGTACTTC
TRBV7-9	NA	TRBJ2-6	few	CASSFQYSGANVLTF	TGTGCCAGCAGCTTCCAGTACTCTGGGGCCAACGTCCTGACTTTC
TRBV30	NA	TRBJ2-5	NA	CAWSPQETQYF	TGTGCCTGGAGTCCGCAGGAGACCCAGTACTTC
TRBV5-1	NA	TRBJ1-1	NA	CASSLLPGPLAFF	TGCGCCAGCAGCTTGCTCCCCGGGCCGCTAGCTTTCTTT
TRBV30	TRBD2	TRBJ2-2	once	CAWSEGLAVGELFF	TGTGCCTGGAGTGAGGGACTAGCAGTGGGGGAGCTGTTTTTT
TRBV6-1	NA	TRBJ1-5	once	CASSGARGGPGGNQPQHF	TGTGCCAGCAGTGGGGCCCGAGGAGGCCCGGGGGGCAATCAGCCCCAGCATTTT
TRBV30	NA	TRBJ1-4	NA	CAWSGTGGANNEKLFF	TGTGCCTGGAGTGGAACAGGAGGGGCGAATAATGAAAAACTGTTTTTT
TRBV29-1	NA	TRBJ1-1	NA	CSGSRGNTEAFF	TGCAGCGGGAGTAGGGGAAACACTGAAGCTTTCTTT
TRBV5-1	NA	TRBJ2-2	NA	CASRLTPNTGELFF	TGCGCCAGCAGATTAACCCCGAACACCGGGGAGCTGTTTTTT
TRBV18	NA	TRBJ1-4	NA	CASSPTGPTNEKLFF	TGTGCCAGCTCACCCACGGGGCCAACTAATGAAAAACTGTTTTTT
TRBV7-2	NA	TRBJ1-1	NA	CASKSGAATEAFF	TGTGCCAGCAAGTCAGGGGCCGCCACTGAAGCTTTCTTT
TRBV18	NA	TRBJ2-1	few	CASSPTGNEQFF	TGTGCCAGCTCACCAACAGGGAATGAGCAGTTCTTC
TRBV30	NA	TRBJ2-7	once	CAWRELAYEQYF	TGTGCCTGGAGGGAACTAGCCTACGAGCAGTACTTC
TRBV7-9	NA	TRBJ2-5	once	CRVRYGLYGSTQETQYF	TGCCGCGTACGCTATGGTCTCTATGGGTCCACCCAAGAGACCCAGTACTTC
TRBV5-6	NA	TRBJ1-1	once	CASSDKPPNTEAFF	TGTGCCAGCAGCGACAAGCCCCCGAACACTGAAGCTTTCTTT
TRBV7-2	NA	TRBJ1-2	NA	CASSLGPYGYTF	TGTGCCAGCAGCTTGGGCCCCTATGGCTACACCTTC
TRBV2	TRBD2	TRBJ2-5	NA	CASSEGVAGVQETQYF	TGTGCCAGCAGTGAAGGAGTAGCGGGAGTACAAGAGACCCAGTACTTC
TRBV9	NA	TRBJ2-3	few	CASSARGSGDTQYF	TGTGCCAGCAGCGCCAGGGGTAGTGGGGATACGCAGTATTTT
TRBV4-2	NA	TRBJ2-5	NA	CASSQDQLVSGETQYF	TGTGCCAGCAGCCAAGATCAACTAGTTTCGGGAGAGACCCAGTACTTC
TRBV29-1	NA	TRBJ2-7	NA	CSVETISYEQYF	TGCAGCGTTGAAACTATATCCTACGAGCAGTACTTC
TRBV18	NA	TRBJ1-1	NA	CASSPQGYTEAFF	TGTGCCAGCTCACCACAGGGGTACACTGAAGCTTTCTTT
TRBV7-2	NA	TRBJ2-7	NA	CASSFLSGEQYF	TGTGCCAGCAGCTTCCTCTCGGGTGAGCAGTACTTC
TRBV27	NA	TRBJ2-7	NA	CASSFGGEQYF	TGTGCCAGCAGTTTCGGAGGCGAGCAGTACTTC
TRBV5-4	NA	TRBJ2-5	few	CASSLYREETQYF	TGTGCCAGCAGCTTGTACAGGGAAGAGACCCAGTACTTC
TRBV18	TRBD1	TRBJ2-7	few	CASSLYRDRANEQYF	TGTGCCAGCTCACTATACCGGGACAGGGCTAACGAGCAGTACTTC
TRBV15	TRBD2	TRBJ2-7	few	CATSRAYSTDSSGGYEQYF	TGTGCCACCAGCAGAGCTTACTCGACGGACTCTAGCGGGGGCTACGAGCAGTACTTC
TRBV11-2	TRBD2	TRBJ2-5	once	CASSFLAGGGETQYF	TGTGCCAGCAGCTTCCTAGCGGGAGGCGGGGAGACCCAGTACTTC
TRBV30	NA	TRBJ2-1	few	CAWSPGGGLDEQFF	TGTGCCTGGAGCCCCGGAGGGGGCCTCGATGAGCAGTTCTTC
TRBV7-9	TRBD2	TRBJ2-3	few	CASLLSGSTDTQYF	TGTGCCAGCTTGCTTAGCGGGAGCACAGATACGCAGTATTTT
TRBV11-2	TRBD1	TRBJ2-7	NA	CASSLMGQGATYEQYF	TGTGCCAGCAGCTTAATGGGACAGGGGGCAACCTACGAGCAGTACTTC
TRBV6-6	NA	TRBJ2-1	NA	CASSSAGHNEQFF	TGTGCCAGCAGTTCGGCCGGGCACAATGAGCAGTTCTTC
TRBV20-1	TRBD1	TRBJ1-4	NA	CNGQAGEKLFF	TGCAACGGACAGGCCGGAGAAAAACTGTTTTTT
TRBV30	NA	TRBJ2-3	NA	CAWRLQLGQYF	TGTGCCTGGAGGTTGCAATTAGGGCAGTATTTT
TRBV6-5	NA	TRBJ2-1	NA	CASRTGVGYNEQFF	TGTGCCAGCAGGACGGGAGTAGGTTACAATGAGCAGTTCTTC
TRBV5-1	NA	TRBJ2-7	few	CASSPEARPAYEQYF	TGCGCCAGCAGCCCCGAAGCCAGGCCAGCCTACGAGCAGTACTTC